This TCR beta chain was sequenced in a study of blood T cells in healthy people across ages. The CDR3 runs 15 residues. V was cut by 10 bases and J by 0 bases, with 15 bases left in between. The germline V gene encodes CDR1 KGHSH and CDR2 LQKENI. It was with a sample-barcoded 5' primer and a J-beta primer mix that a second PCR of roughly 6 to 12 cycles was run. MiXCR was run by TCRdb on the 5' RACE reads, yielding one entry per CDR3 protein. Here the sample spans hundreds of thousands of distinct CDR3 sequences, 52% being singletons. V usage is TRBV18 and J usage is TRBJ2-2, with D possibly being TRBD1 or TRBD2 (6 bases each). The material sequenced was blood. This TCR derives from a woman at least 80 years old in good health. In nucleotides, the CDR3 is TGTGCCACCGCCCCGGGGGCGTCGAACACCGGGGAGCTGTTTTTT. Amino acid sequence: CATAPGASNTGELFF.